This TCR beta chain was captured in a study of blood T cell repertoires in COVID-19. Study summary: The samples span acute and convalescent COVID-19 from the United States, Italy and Spain.

The CDR3 is 15 residues long. CDR1 and CDR2 from the germline V gene are SGHRS and YFSETQ. The V segment lost 1 base and the J segment 4 bases; nucleotides outside the gene matches: 2. Some clones are missing from TCRdb's copy, which holds only in-frame ones; the method was immunoSEQ multiplex PCR. This sample yields fewer than 200,000 clones, of which 83% are seen a single time; 4.4% belongs to the top ten. Residents of under 25 US areas, aged roughly 18 to 95 years, made up the participants. Participants had their cohort set by participant-reported clinical history. V and J are TRBV5-1 and TRBJ2-3, with 11 nucleotides matching TRBD2. Sequenced sample: PBMCs or T cells enriched from blood (not recorded which). This TCR derives from a woman in her forties or fifties who had recovered from COVID-19. The CDR3 is CASSLLTSGADTQYF. The CDR3 DNA reads TGCGCCAGCAGCTTGCTGACTAGCGGGGCAGATACGCAGTATTTT.